This T cell receptor (beta chain) was documented in a study of blood T cell repertoires in COVID-19. Using immunoSEQ multiplex PCR, the repertoire was profiled, and TCRdb retains in-frame clones only, with some absent. The top ten hold 1.7% of the sample, which has roughly 97,000 clones, 90% seen once. The CDR3 is 14 amino acids. The V and J ends lost 0 bases and 4 bases respectively, with 9 bases between them. Looked up from germline, CDR1 is LNHNV and CDR2 is YYDKDF (reference sequence). Sequenced input: peripheral blood. This chain connects TRBV15 to TRBJ2-5; possible D gene TRBD2, 5 bases. This sequence originates from a man aged 55 to 70 with acute or convalescent COVID-19. The DNA for the CDR3 is TGTGCCACCAGCAGAGATGGGAGAAGAGAGACCCAGTACTTC. Encoded protein: CATSRDGRRETQYF.